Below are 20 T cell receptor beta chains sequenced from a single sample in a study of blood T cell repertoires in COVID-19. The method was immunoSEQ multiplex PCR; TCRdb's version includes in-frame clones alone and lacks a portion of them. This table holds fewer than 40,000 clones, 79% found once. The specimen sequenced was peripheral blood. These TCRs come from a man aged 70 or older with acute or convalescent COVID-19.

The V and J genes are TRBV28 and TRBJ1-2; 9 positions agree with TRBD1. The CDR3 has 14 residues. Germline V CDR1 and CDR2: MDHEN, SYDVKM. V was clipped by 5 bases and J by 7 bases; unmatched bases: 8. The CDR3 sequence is CASSPQDRGRGYTF. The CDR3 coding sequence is TGTGCCAGCAGTCCCCAGGACAGGGGCCGTGGCTACACCTTC.

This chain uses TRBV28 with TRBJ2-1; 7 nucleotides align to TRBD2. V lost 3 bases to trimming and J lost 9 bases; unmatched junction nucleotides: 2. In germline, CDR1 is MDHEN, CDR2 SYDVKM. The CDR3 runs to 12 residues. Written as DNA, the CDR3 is TGTGCCAGCAGTTTGACGGGGGGTGAGCAGTTCTTC. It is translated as CASSLTGGEQFF.

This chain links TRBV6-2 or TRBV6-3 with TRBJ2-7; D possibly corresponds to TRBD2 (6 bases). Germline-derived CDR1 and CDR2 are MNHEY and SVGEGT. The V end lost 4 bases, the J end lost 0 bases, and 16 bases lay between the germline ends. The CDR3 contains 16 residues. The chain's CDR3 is CASSFWEERSSYEQYF. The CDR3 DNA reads TGTGCCAGCAGTTTTTGGGAGGAAAGGAGCTCCTACGAGCAGTACTTC.

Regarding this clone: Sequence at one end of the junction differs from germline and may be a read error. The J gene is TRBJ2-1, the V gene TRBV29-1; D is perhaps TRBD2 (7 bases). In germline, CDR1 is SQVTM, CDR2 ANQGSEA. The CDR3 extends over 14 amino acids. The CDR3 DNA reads TGCAGCGTCGAAGGTGGGGGGGCCCCCAATGAGCAGTTCTTC. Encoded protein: CSVEGGGAPNEQFF.

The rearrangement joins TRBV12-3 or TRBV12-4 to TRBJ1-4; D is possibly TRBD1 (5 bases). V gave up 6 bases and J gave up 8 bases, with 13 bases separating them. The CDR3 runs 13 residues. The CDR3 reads CASRAGPREKLFF. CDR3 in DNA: TGTGCCAGCAGGGCGGGACCCCGGGAAAAACTGTTTTTT.

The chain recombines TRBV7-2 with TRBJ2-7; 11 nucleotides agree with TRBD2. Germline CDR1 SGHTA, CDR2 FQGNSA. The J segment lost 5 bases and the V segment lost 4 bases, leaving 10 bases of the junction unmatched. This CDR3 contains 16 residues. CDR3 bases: TGTGCCAGCAGCTCCAGCACACTAGCGGGAGTCAACGAGCAGTACTTC. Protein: CASSSSTLAGVNEQYF.

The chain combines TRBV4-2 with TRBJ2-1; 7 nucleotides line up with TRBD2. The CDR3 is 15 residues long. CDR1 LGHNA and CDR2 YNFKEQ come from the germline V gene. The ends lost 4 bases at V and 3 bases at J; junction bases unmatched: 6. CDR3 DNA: TGTGCCAGCAGCCGGGGGGGGGAACTCTACAATGAGCAGTTCTTC. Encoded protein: CASSRGGELYNEQFF.

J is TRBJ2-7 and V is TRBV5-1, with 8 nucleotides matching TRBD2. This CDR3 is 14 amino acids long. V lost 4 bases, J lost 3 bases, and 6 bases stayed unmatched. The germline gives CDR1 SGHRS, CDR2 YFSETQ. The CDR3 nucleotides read TGCGCCAGCAGCCAAGGGACTAGTATCTACGAGCAGTACTTC. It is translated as CASSQGTSIYEQYF.

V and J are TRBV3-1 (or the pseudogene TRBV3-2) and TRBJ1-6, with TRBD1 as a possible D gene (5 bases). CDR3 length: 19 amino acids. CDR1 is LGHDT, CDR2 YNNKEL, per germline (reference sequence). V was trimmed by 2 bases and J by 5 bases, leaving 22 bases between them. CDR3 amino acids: CASSQKMGRRQAHNSPLHF. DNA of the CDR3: TGTGCCAGCAGCCAAAAGATGGGGCGTAGGCAAGCCCATAATTCACCCCTCCACTTT.

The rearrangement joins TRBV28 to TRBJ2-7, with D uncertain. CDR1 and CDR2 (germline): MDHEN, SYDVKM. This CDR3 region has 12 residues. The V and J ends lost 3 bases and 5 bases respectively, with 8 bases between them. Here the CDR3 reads CASSFERNEQYF. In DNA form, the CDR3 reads TGTGCCAGCAGTTTTGAGAGAAACGAGCAGTACTTC.

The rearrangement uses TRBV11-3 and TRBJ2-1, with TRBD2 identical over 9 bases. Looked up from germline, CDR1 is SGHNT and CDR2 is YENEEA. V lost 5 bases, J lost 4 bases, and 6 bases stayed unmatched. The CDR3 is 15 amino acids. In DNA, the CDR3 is TGTGCCAGCAGCCCCGCGAGCGGGAGGTACAATGAGCAGTTCTTC. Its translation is CASSPASGRYNEQFF.

The CDR3 bases are TGTGCCAGCAGTCAATCTAGCGGTTCCTACGAGCAGTACTTC. This sequence encodes CASSQSSGSYEQYF. The chain recombines TRBV7-9 with TRBJ2-7; 7 nucleotides match TRBD2. Losses at the gene ends were 6 bases for V and 1 base for J; bases not matched to a gene: 6. The germline gives CDR1 SEHNR, CDR2 FQNEAQ (reference sequence). The CDR3 consists of 14 residues.

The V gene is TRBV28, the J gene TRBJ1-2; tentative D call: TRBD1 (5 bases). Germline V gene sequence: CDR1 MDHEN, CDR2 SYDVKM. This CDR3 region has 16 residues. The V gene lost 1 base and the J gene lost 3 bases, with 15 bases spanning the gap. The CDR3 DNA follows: TGTGCCAGCAGTTTATCTGGGATGGGCAGGGACTATGGCTACACCTTC. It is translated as CASSLSGMGRDYGYTF.

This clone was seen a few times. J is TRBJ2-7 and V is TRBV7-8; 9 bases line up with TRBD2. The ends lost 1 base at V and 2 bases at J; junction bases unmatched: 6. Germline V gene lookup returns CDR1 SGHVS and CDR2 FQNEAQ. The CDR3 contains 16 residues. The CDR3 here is CASSLGSGRSAYEQYF. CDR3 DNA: TGTGCCAGCAGCTTAGGGAGCGGGAGGAGCGCCTACGAGCAGTACTTC.

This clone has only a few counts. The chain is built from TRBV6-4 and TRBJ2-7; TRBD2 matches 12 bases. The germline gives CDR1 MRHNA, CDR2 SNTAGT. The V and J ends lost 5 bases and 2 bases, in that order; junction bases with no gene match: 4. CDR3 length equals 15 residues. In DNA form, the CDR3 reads TGTGCCAGCAGTCACGGACTAGCGGGGACCTACGAGCAGTACTTC. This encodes CASSHGLAGTYEQYF.

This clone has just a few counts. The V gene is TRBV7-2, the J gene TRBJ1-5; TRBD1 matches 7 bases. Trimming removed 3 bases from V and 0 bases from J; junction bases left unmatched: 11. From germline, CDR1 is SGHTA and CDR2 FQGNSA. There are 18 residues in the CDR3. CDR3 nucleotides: TGTGCCAGCAGCTTCGAGGGGGACAGCTTCTATAGCAATCAGCCCCAGCATTTT. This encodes CASSFEGDSFYSNQPQHF.

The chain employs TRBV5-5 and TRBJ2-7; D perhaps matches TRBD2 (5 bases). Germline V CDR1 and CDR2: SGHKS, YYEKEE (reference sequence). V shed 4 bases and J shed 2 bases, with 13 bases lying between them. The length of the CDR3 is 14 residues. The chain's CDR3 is CASSHPPGAYEQYF. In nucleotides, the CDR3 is TGTGCCAGCAGCCATCCCCCCGGGGCCTACGAGCAGTACTTC.

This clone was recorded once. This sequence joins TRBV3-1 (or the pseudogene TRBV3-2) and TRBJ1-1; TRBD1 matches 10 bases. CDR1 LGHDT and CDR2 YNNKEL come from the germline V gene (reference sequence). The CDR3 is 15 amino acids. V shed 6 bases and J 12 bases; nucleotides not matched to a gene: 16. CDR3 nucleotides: TGTGCCAGCAGAAAAGAGGGGGTCGGGACAGGGGAGACTTTCTTT. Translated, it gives CASRKEGVGTGETFF.

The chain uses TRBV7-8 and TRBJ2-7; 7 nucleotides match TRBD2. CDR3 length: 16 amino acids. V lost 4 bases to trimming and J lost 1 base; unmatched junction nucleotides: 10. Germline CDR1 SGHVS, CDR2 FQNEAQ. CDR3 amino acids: CASSSPGGGDSYEQYF. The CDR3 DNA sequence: TGTGCCAGCAGCTCCCCGGGAGGAGGGGATTCCTACGAGCAGTACTTC.

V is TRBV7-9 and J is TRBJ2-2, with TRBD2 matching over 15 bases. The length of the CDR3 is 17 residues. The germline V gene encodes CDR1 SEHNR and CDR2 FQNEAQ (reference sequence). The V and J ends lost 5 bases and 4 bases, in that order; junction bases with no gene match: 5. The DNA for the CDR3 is TGTGCCAGCAGCCGGCCGGGACTAGCGGGAGGCACCGGGGAGCTGTTTTTT. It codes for CASSRPGLAGGTGELFF. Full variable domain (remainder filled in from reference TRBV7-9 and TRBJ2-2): DTGVSQNPRHKITKRGQNVTFRCDPISEHNRLYWYRQTLGQGPEFLTYFQNEAQLEKSRLLSDRFSAERPKGSFSTLEIQRTEQGDSAMYLCASSRPGLAGGTGELFFGEGSRLTVL.